This T cell receptor beta chain was captured in a study of CD8 T cells in Susac syndrome (dated by TCRdb to about 2019). Regarding the research as a whole: The study used repertoire sequencing to test whether antigen drove CD8+ T cell activation and differentiation in Susac syndrome. CD8+ T cell repertoire clonality was compared between fewer than 13 healthy donors, approximately 14 Susac syndrome patients and about 15 multiple sclerosis patients.

Peripheral blood CD8+ and CD4+ T cells from healthy donors, Susac syndrome patients and multiple sclerosis patients were profiled using high-throughput TCR beta sequencing. The multiple sclerosis controls were treatment-naive patients whose relapsing-remitting disease, either stable or active, fulfilled the revised McDonald criteria. Bulk CD8+ and CD4+ T cells were purified magnetically by negative isolation, whereas CD8+ TEMRA cells were enriched by FACS. Blood was drawn into EDTA tubes, processed within 24 hours, and PBMCs were isolated by density gradient centrifugation. PBMCs intended for TCR sequencing were cryopreserved in liquid nitrogen and thawed later in a water bath at 37 degrees C. A purity of at least 90% was achieved for sorted or isolated CD4+, CD8+ and CD8+ TEMRA cells. On this clonotype itself: No antigen is known for it. Per-base quality was not reported, and no clone a single base away is much larger than it.

General findings and caveats noted by the study authors: The number of individuals in the TCR sequencing and HLA analysis was acknowledged as relatively small.

RNA was extracted with the RNeasy kit and about 0.45 to 1 ug was reverse transcribed using random hexamers. The immunoSEQ multiplex PCR assay, which covers 54 Vbeta and 13 Jbeta segments, was used to amplify TCR beta CDR3 regions. PCR amplification bias was corrected using a synthetic template baseline for primer optimization and computational correction. As for how the authors treated the data: Reads were annotated to V, D and J genes according to IMGT and were analyzed with immunoSEQ Analyzer, with only productive sequences retained. Clonality was computed as one minus Shannon entropy normalized by log2 of the number of productive unique sequences. For each patient and control, public and private clones were evaluated within the 100 most prevalent clones. Clones were defined as Susac-specific when absent from the healthy and MS cohorts, from 1,000 to 1,100 published viral clones and from other ImmuneACCESS disease sequences. TCRdb passed the public sequencing reads through fastp at Q25 and MiXCR, retaining productive beta sequences. Rows matching on CDR3 protein sequence are summarized as one entry with the most common DNA and genes. The V and J calls shown here were made by TCRdb, not taken from the authors' results. The sample records some 450,000 distinct CDR3 sequences, about 85% of which are singletons. Clones ranked in the top ten supply approximately 0.12% of the sample.

CDR1 is given as SEHNR and CDR2 as FQNEAQ, both from the germline V gene (reference sequence). Trimming accounts for 4 bases at V and 3 bases at J, while the number of junction bases matched to no gene is 3. From the cysteine up to the phenylalanine, the CDR3 has a length of 14 residues. Of all the DNA, just the CDR3 is kept, 42 bases in frame from base 1. The sequence was obtained from a human donor with multiple sclerosis. Material for sequencing was CD8+ T cells from PBMCs. This sequence uses TRBV7-9 and TRBJ2-7, with 10 bases aligning to TRBD1. The CDR3 region: CASSWTGGYYEQYF. The sequenced DNA is TGTGCCAGCAGCTGGACAGGGGGGTACTACGAGCAGTACTTC. Full variable domain (CDR3 extended with the reference TRBV7-9 and TRBJ2-7 proteins): DTGVSQNPRHKITKRGQNVTFRCDPISEHNRLYWYRQTLGQGPEFLTYFQNEAQLEKSRLLSDRFSAERPKGSFSTLEIQRTEQGDSAMYLCASSWTGGYYEQYFGPGTRLTVT.